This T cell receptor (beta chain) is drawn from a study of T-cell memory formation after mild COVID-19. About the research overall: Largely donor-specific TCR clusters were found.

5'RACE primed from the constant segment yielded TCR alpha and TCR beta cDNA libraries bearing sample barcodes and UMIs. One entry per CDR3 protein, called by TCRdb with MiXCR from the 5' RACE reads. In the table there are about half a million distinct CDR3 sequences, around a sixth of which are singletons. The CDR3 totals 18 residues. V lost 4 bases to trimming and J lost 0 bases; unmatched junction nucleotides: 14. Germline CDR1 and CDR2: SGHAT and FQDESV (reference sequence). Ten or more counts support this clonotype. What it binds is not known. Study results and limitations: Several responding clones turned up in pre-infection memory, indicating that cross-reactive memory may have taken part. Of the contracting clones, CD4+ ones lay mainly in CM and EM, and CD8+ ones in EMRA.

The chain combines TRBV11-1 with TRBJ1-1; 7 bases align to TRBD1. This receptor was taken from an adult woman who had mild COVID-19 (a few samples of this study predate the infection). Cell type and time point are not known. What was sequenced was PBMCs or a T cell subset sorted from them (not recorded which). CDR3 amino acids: CASSSQGRRGIMNTEAFF. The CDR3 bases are TGTGCCAGCAGCTCACAGGGGAGGCGGGGAATAATGAACACTGAAGCTTTCTTT.